This T cell receptor (beta chain) was captured in a study of blood T cell repertoires in COVID-19. Study background: The United States, Italy and Spain provided the acute and convalescent COVID-19 samples. PBMCs, B-cell-depleted T cells, or T cells provided the cDNA or gDNA that made up the material.

Authors' processing steps: Amplification of reference gene primers provided the estimated nucleated cell counts. Here immunoSEQ multiplex PCR was the method, and the copy in TCRdb shows in-frame clones only, minus some. The DNA gave D and trimming, while V, J and clone size come from that table. Seen here are around 160,000 clones, around 85% observed once, and the top ten hold 2.5% to 3%. The germline V gene encodes CDR1 LGHDT and CDR2 YNNKEL (reference sequence). Losses at the gene ends were 0 bases for V and 4 bases for J; bases not matched to a gene: 14. The length of the CDR3 is 19 residues. The sample comprised peripheral blood. This sequence was found in a woman aged 40 to 49 with active or convalescent COVID-19. This rearrangement joins TRBV3-1 (or the pseudogene TRBV3-2) to TRBJ2-5; 10 bases line up with TRBD1. DNA of the CDR3: TGTGCCAGCAGCCAAGATTCGGGGGACCCGAGGGACAGGGGAGAGACCCAGTACTTC. This encodes CASSQDSGDPRDRGETQYF.